The 31 T cell receptor beta chains given below trace back to one sample, sequenced in a study of vaccination and CD4 T cells after COVID-19. Treatment indicated: roughly ten-day PBMC culture with coronavirus spike peptide pools or control peptides (ViraFEST assay). The antigens for these receptors are not known. Researchers used the Oncomine TCR Beta short-read assay to sequence DNA from cultured CD4+ T cells. TCRdb reprocessed the PCR reads with MiXCR, giving one entry per CDR3 protein. This table holds about 18,000 distinct CDR3 sequences, about 39% found once. Source: CD4+ T cells from blood, cultured in vitro, taken after SARS-CoV-2 vaccination. The receptors were gathered from a human donor who had recovered from COVID-19.

The V call is TRBV18, the J call TRBJ1-6; 11 positions match TRBD1. The CDR3 loop spans 17 amino acids. With 6 bases clipped from V and 9 bases from J, the junction kept 13 bases outside the gene matches. Germline loops: CDR1 KGHSH, CDR2 LQKENI. This CDR3 is CASSQDRGRLGGSPLHF. Written as DNA, the CDR3 is TGTGCCAGCTCGCAGGACAGGGGGCGCCTGGGAGGTTCACCCCTCCACTTT.

V and J are TRBV19 and TRBJ1-5; D gene unclear. This CDR3 spans 14 amino acids. Trimming left V 6 bases short and J 2 bases short, with 11 bases between. In germline, CDR1 is LNHDA, CDR2 SQIVND (reference sequence). The CDR3: CASRRRQGNQPQHF. Here the CDR3 DNA reads TGTGCCAGTAGGCGCCGTCAGGGCAATCAGCCCCAGCATTTT.

This chain connects TRBV12-3 or TRBV12-4 to TRBJ1-6; D remains ambiguous. The germline V and J ends were trimmed by 6 bases and 4 bases, with 10 bases remaining between them. The CDR3 has 14 amino acids. The CDR3 coding sequence is TGTGCCAGCAGCGACGACGATTATAATTCACCCCTCCACTTT. The encoded protein is CASSDDDYNSPLHF.

This clonotype was observed a single time. J is TRBJ2-7 and V is TRBV5-4; D possibly corresponds to TRBD2 (5 bases). Germline assignment: CDR1 SGHNT and CDR2 YYREEE (reference sequence). The CDR3 has 11 residues. V lost 2 bases to trimming and J lost 6 bases, with 6 bases between them. The CDR3 is CASSLEGEQYF. The DNA of the CDR3 is TGTGCCAGCAGCTTAGAGGGCGAGCAGTACTTC.

This clonotype was seen only a few times. The genes are TRBV7-2 and TRBJ1-2, with D unresolved. Deletions cut 3 bases from V and 5 bases from J, with 4 bases between. The CDR3 extends over 11 amino acids. Looked up from germline, CDR1 is SGHTA and CDR2 is FQGNSA. CDR3 sequence: CASSFLYGYTF. CDR3 in DNA: TGTGCCAGCAGCTTCCTATATGGCTACACCTTC.

This clonotype was seen only a few times. The chain couples TRBV7-2 to TRBJ2-5, with 8 nucleotides matching TRBD2. With V trimmed by 5 bases and J by 2 bases, 7 bases remained unmatched. Germline-derived CDR1 and CDR2 are SGHTA and FQGNSA. The CDR3 covers 15 residues. The CDR3 reads CASSTLAGLQETQYF. CDR3 coding DNA: TGTGCCAGCAGCACTTTAGCGGGACTTCAAGAGACCCAGTACTTC. Full variable domain (rest looked up from reference TRBV7-2 and TRBJ2-5): GAGVSQSPSNKVTEKGKDVELRCDPISGHTALYWYRQSLGQGLEFLIYFQGNSAPDKSGLPSDRFSAERTGGSVSTLTIQRTQQEDSAVYLCASSTLAGLQETQYFGPGTRLLVL.

The chain has TRBV11-3 and TRBJ2-1; tentative D call: TRBD1 (5 bases). The CDR3 is 15 amino acids. Germline CDR1 reads SGHNT; CDR2 reads YENEEA. V was cut by 2 bases and J by 3 bases, with 11 bases left in between. CDR3 sequence reads: CASSLLATGYNEQFF. The CDR3 bases are TGTGCCAGCAGCTTATTGGCCACAGGCTACAATGAGCAGTTCTTC.

In DNA, the CDR3 is TGTGCCTGGAGTCAGCAGGGTAGCAATCAGCCCCAGCATTTT. Translating gives CAWSQQGSNQPQHF. This chain joins TRBV30 and TRBJ1-5, with D perhaps TRBD1 (5 bases). Per germline, CDR1 GTSNPN and CDR2 SVGIG (reference sequence). Trimming pared 2 bases from V and 0 bases from J, leaving 8 bases between. There are 14 residues in the CDR3.

The genes are TRBV4-3 and TRBJ1-6; possibly TRBD1 for D (5 bases). Germline-derived CDR1 and CDR2 are LGHNA and YSLEER. The CDR3 is made up of 15 amino acids. V lost 4 bases and J lost 8, with 15 bases in between. The CDR3 loop is CASSRSTRADSPLHF. The CDR3 nucleotides are TGCGCCAGCAGCCGAAGTACCAGGGCAGATTCACCCCTCCACTTT.

V gene TRBV29-1 combines with J gene TRBJ1-3, with 7 positions matching TRBD1. The CDR3 is 14 residues long. Germline V gene sequence: CDR1 SQVTM, CDR2 ANQGSEA. After removal of 7 bases from V and 4 bases from J, the junction contained 10 bases not matched to a gene. The CDR3 nucleotides are TGCAGCGCCATGAGAGGGACAGCAGGAAACACCATATATTTT. Translation: CSAMRGTAGNTIYF.

The chain has TRBV11-3 and TRBJ2-2; D may be TRBD2 (5 bases). The V end was cut by 7 bases, the J end by 5 bases, with 17 bases between. The V gene's germline CDR1 is SGHNT and CDR2 YENEEA. This CDR3 comprises 15 residues. The CDR3 sequence is CASTTLALQTGELFF. CDR3 DNA: TGTGCCAGCACCACCCTAGCTTTACAGACCGGGGAGCTGTTTTTT. Combining the CDR3 with reference TRBV11-3 and TRBJ2-2 gives the whole variable domain EAGVVQSPRYKIIEKKQPVAFWCNPISGHNTLYWYLQNLGQGPELLIRYENEEAVDDSQLPKDRFSAERLKGVDSTLKIQPAELGDSAVYLCASTTLALQTGELFFGEGSRLTVL.

J is TRBJ1-1 and V is TRBV7-2; D is unclear. Germline V gene sequence: CDR1 SGHTA, CDR2 FQGNSA. This CDR3 region has 13 residues. Trimming removed 1 base from V and 11 bases from J, with 14 bases in between. CDR3 coding DNA: TGTGCCAGCAGCTTAGTGTTCGGCCAGCGTGCTTTCTTT. The encoded protein is CASSLVFGQRAFF.

This chain connects TRBV20-1 to TRBJ2-5, with 8 positions matching TRBD1. The CDR3 consists of 16 residues. J lost 2 bases, V lost 4 bases, and 12 bases had no gene match. Per the germline V gene, CDR1 is DFQATT and CDR2 is SNEGSKA (reference sequence). CDR3 in amino acids: CSATPIRGHIQETQYF. The CDR3 DNA reads TGCAGTGCTACCCCGATCAGGGGGCACATACAAGAGACCCAGTACTTC.

The chain couples TRBV6-1 to TRBJ1-2; 8 bases agree with TRBD1. Germline lookup yields CDR1 MNHNS and CDR2 SASEGT. This CDR3 region has 14 residues. Unmatched junction bases numbered 11, after V lost 6 bases and J lost 8 bases. CDR3 sequence: CASRTTGQGQGYTF. The CDR3 DNA is TGTGCCAGCAGAACAACCGGACAGGGACAGGGCTACACCTTC.

This clonotype has only a few counts. The chain employs TRBV20-1 and TRBJ1-5; D is uncertain. The CDR3 runs 14 residues. V was pared by 6 bases and J by 7 bases, with 19 bases between. CDR1 is DFQATT, CDR2 SNEGSKA, per germline (reference sequence). The CDR3: CSAPPPGRRQPQHF. The CDR3, as DNA: TGCAGTGCACCTCCCCCTGGCCGCAGGCAGCCCCAGCATTTT.

This clonotype came up a few times. CDR3 protein: CASREQGVGSAGTEAFF. DNA for the CDR3: TGTGCCAGCAGGGAACAGGGTGTGGGAAGTGCAGGCACTGAAGCTTTCTTT. This chain links TRBV6-2 or TRBV6-3 with TRBJ1-1; D is perhaps TRBD1 (6 bases). V lost 6 bases and J lost 4, with 24 bases in between. The germline V gene has CDR1 MNHEY and CDR2 SVGEGT. The CDR3 contains 17 residues.

The chain combines TRBV6-4 with TRBJ2-1; D gene unclear. V lost 5 bases to trimming and J lost 7 bases, with 12 bases between them. Germline loops: CDR1 MRHNA, CDR2 SNTAGT. The CDR3 contains 13 residues. The CDR3 DNA reads TGTGCCAGCAGTAGGACCCCTGAGAATGAGCAGTTCTTC. Protein sequence: CASSRTPENEQFF.

The chain combines TRBV7-9 with TRBJ2-1; D tentatively fits TRBD1 or TRBD2 (6 bases each). Trimming took off 9 bases at V and 6 bases at J, with 15 bases between the two ends. The CDR3 totals 13 residues. Germline V gene data show CDR1 as SEHNR and CDR2 as FQNEAQ (reference sequence). CDR3 nucleotide sequence: TGTGCCAGTACCCGTGGGGGGCGCAATGAGCAGTTCTTC. Amino acid sequence: CASTRGGRNEQFF. The full variable domain, with the rest looked up from reference TRBV7-9 and TRBJ2-1, is DTGVSQNPRHKITKRGQNVTFRCDPISEHNRLYWYRQTLGQGPEFLTYFQNEAQLEKSRLLSDRFSAERPKGSFSTLEIQRTEQGDSAMYLCASTRGGRNEQFFGPGTRLTVL.

This chain joins TRBV6-2 or TRBV6-3 and TRBJ1-1; 7 positions match TRBD1. Losses at the gene ends were 4 bases for V and 3 bases for J; bases not matched to a gene: 8. Germline CDR1 MNHEY, CDR2 SVGEGT. The length of the CDR3 is 15 residues. In DNA form, the CDR3 reads TGTGCCAGCAGTTGGGGGACAGACCAGTACACTGAAGCTTTCTTT. Protein sequence: CASSWGTDQYTEAFF.

The rearrangement joins TRBV20-1 to TRBJ1-6, with 7 bases identical to TRBD1. V trimming: 0 bases; J trimming: 9 bases; junction bases outside the gene matches: 11. CDR3 length equals 16 residues. Looked up from germline, CDR1 is DFQATT and CDR2 is SNEGSKA (reference sequence). CDR3 sequence reads: CSARDTQGGTSSPLHF. Here the CDR3 DNA reads TGCAGTGCTAGAGATACCCAGGGGGGTACTAGTTCACCCCTCCACTTT.

This clonotype turned up a few times. The chain joins TRBV6-1 to TRBJ1-1; no firm D call. Per the germline V gene, CDR1 is MNHNS and CDR2 is SASEGT. V lost 6 bases to trimming and J lost 1 base, with 12 bases between them. The CDR3 has 14 residues. DNA of the CDR3: TGTGCCAGCAGCCTTGAGGTGGAGAACACTGAAGCTTTCTTT. This gives the protein CASSLEVENTEAFF.

The V and J genes are TRBV6-2 or TRBV6-3 and TRBJ2-7; D is unclear. CDR3 length equals 16 residues. Germline V CDR1 and CDR2: MNHEY, SVGEGT. Trimming took 6 bases from V and 5 from J, leaving 23 bases between them. CDR3 residues: CASSPLYAPYIDEQYF. The DNA of the CDR3 is TGTGCCAGCAGCCCCCTCTACGCTCCGTACATCGACGAGCAGTACTTC.

The J gene is TRBJ2-7, the V gene TRBV19; TRBD1 agrees at 7 bases. Germline V gene sequence: CDR1 LNHDA, CDR2 SQIVND (reference sequence). J gave up 0 bases and V 5 bases, and 4 bases lay outside the gene matches. CDR3 length: 14 residues. The CDR3 coding sequence is TGTGCCAGTAGTCCAAGACAGGGCTCCTACGAGCAGTACTTC. It yields the protein CASSPRQGSYEQYF.

The gene calls are TRBV28 and TRBJ2-3; 11 positions match TRBD2. Germline V gene lookup returns CDR1 MDHEN and CDR2 SYDVKM. The CDR3 length is 17 residues. Trimming at V came to 10 bases and at J to 5 bases, leaving 17 bases not matched to a gene. The CDR3 nucleotides read TGTGCCACCACGAAGACTAGCGGGGCTAGAGAGTTAGATACGCAGTATTTT. This translates into CATTKTSGARELDTQYF.

Comments on this clonotype: A junction end diverges from the germline sequence, so it may reflect a read error. The genes are TRBV10-3 and TRBJ2-5; weak D call: TRBD2 (5 bases). The germline V gene has CDR1 ENHRY and CDR2 SYGVKD. CDR3 size: 15 residues. The DNA for the CDR3 is TGTGCCACCAGTTCCGGGGATAACTCGCAAGAGACCCAGTACTTC. It is translated as CATSSGDNSQETQYF.

The chain employs TRBV7-8 and TRBJ2-1; D remains ambiguous. Germline-derived CDR1 and CDR2 are SGHVS and FQNEAQ. The CDR3 is made up of 16 amino acids. With 5 bases removed from V and 4 bases from J, the gap between germline ends came to 18 bases. The CDR3 DNA reads TGTGCCAGCAGCCACGAATCTAGGATGGCATACAATGAGCAGTTCTTC. Translating gives CASSHESRMAYNEQFF. Drawing the rest from reference TRBV7-8 and TRBJ2-1, the complete variable domain is GAGVSQSPRYKVAKRGQDVALRCDPISGHVSLFWYQQALGQGPEFLTYFQNEAQLDKSGLPSDRFFAERPEGSVSTLKIQRTQQEDSAVYLCASSHESRMAYNEQFFGPGTRLTVL.

The chain recombines TRBV27 with TRBJ1-2; 7 bases line up with TRBD1. The CDR3 is made up of 11 amino acids. The germline gives CDR1 MNHEY, CDR2 SMNVEV (reference sequence). The V segment lost 11 bases and the J segment 9 bases; nucleotides outside the gene matches: 9. The CDR3 DNA reads TGTGCCGACCCAGACAGGGTGAGCTACACCTTC. Its protein is CADPDRVSYTF.

This chain joins TRBV28 and TRBJ1-1; weak D call: TRBD1 (6 bases). The CDR3 covers 14 residues. V was pared by 7 bases and J by 1 base, with 13 bases between. Germline V gene sequence: CDR1 MDHEN, CDR2 SYDVKM. The DNA of the CDR3 is TGTGCCAGCAAGGGAGGGGGACAGAACACTGAAGCTTTCTTT. Amino acids: CASKGGGQNTEAFF.

This clonotype has just a few counts. The V gene is TRBV11-3, the J gene TRBJ2-3, with D perhaps given as TRBD1 or TRBD2 (7 bases each). The CDR3 totals 14 residues. The V gene's germline CDR1 is SGHNT and CDR2 YENEEA. The germline V and J ends were trimmed by 3 bases and 9 bases, with 16 bases remaining between them. In DNA, the CDR3 is TGTGCCAGCAGCTTGCGGGGGTCAGGGGGGACGCAGTATTTT. Protein sequence: CASSLRGSGGTQYF. The variable domain in full, with the rest retrieved from reference TRBV11-3 and TRBJ2-3, is EAGVVQSPRYKIIEKKQPVAFWCNPISGHNTLYWYLQNLGQGPELLIRYENEEAVDDSQLPKDRFSAERLKGVDSTLKIQPAELGDSAVYLCASSLRGSGGTQYFGPGTRLTVL.

The sample holds a few counts of this clonotype. The rearrangement uses TRBV28 and TRBJ1-1, with D hard to call. The germline V and J ends were trimmed by 8 bases and 5 bases, with 6 bases remaining between them. The germline V gene encodes CDR1 MDHEN and CDR2 SYDVKM. CDR3 length: 10 residues. For the CDR3, the DNA is TGTGCCAGCCCCTTGACTGAAGCTTTCTTT. It encodes CASPLTEAFF.

The chain joins TRBV11-3 to TRBJ2-7, with 10 nucleotides matching TRBD2. CDR3 length: 16 amino acids. V lost 0 bases to trimming and J lost 2 bases; unmatched junction nucleotides: 4. Germline loops: CDR1 SGHNT, CDR2 YENEEA. The CDR3 sequence is CASSLDGTSVAYEQYF. CDR3 nucleotide sequence: TGTGCCAGCAGCTTAGATGGGACTAGCGTAGCCTACGAGCAGTACTTC.